This T cell receptor (beta chain) came from a study of T cells in Graves' hyperthyroidism and ophthalmopathy. Overall study findings and caveats: Researchers found most expanded thyroid clonotypes above 0.001 in blood as well.

CDR1 is KGHSH and CDR2 is LQKENI in the germline V gene. The CDR3 covers 15 residues. The V segment lost 3 bases and the J segment 4 bases; nucleotides outside the gene matches: 6. This clonotype showed up many times. Its antigen is undetermined. TCR beta CDR3 sequences were amplified from RNA transcripts. A set of HTBI primers served as the primers for a first-round RT-PCR of the TCR CDR3. TCRdb analysed the multiplex PCR reads with MiXCR anew, one entry per CDR3 protein. The sample carries hundreds of thousands of distinct CDR3 sequences, approximately 14% recorded once. The chain is built from TRBV18 and TRBJ1-5; TRBD1 matches 7 bases. Source material: blood. The TCR was taken from a woman younger than 35 with Graves' hyperthyroidism. The CDR3 sequence is CASSPENRGNQPQHF. The CDR3 DNA reads TGTGCCAGCTCACCTGAAAACAGGGGAAATCAGCCCCAGCATTTT. The complete variable domain, with remaining parts taken from reference TRBV18 and TRBJ1-5, reads NAGVMQNPRHLVRRRGQEARLRCSPMKGHSHVYWYRQLPEEGLKFMVYLQKENIIDESGMPKERFSAEFPKEGPSILRIQQVVRGDSAAYFCASSPENRGNQPQHFGDGTRLSIL.